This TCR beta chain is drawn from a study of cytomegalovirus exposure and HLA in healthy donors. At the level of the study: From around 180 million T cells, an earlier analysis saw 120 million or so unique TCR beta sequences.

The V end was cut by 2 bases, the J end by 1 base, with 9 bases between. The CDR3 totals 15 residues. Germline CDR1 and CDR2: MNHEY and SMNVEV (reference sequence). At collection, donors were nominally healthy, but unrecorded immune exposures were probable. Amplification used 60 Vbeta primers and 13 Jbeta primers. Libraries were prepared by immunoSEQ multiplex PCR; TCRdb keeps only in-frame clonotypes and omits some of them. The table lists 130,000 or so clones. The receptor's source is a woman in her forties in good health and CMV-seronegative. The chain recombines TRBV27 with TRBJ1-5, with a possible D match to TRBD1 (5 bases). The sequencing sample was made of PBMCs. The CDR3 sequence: CASSLMGGSNQPQHF. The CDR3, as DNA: TGTGCCAGCAGTTTAATGGGGGGGAGCAATCAGCCCCAGCATTTT.